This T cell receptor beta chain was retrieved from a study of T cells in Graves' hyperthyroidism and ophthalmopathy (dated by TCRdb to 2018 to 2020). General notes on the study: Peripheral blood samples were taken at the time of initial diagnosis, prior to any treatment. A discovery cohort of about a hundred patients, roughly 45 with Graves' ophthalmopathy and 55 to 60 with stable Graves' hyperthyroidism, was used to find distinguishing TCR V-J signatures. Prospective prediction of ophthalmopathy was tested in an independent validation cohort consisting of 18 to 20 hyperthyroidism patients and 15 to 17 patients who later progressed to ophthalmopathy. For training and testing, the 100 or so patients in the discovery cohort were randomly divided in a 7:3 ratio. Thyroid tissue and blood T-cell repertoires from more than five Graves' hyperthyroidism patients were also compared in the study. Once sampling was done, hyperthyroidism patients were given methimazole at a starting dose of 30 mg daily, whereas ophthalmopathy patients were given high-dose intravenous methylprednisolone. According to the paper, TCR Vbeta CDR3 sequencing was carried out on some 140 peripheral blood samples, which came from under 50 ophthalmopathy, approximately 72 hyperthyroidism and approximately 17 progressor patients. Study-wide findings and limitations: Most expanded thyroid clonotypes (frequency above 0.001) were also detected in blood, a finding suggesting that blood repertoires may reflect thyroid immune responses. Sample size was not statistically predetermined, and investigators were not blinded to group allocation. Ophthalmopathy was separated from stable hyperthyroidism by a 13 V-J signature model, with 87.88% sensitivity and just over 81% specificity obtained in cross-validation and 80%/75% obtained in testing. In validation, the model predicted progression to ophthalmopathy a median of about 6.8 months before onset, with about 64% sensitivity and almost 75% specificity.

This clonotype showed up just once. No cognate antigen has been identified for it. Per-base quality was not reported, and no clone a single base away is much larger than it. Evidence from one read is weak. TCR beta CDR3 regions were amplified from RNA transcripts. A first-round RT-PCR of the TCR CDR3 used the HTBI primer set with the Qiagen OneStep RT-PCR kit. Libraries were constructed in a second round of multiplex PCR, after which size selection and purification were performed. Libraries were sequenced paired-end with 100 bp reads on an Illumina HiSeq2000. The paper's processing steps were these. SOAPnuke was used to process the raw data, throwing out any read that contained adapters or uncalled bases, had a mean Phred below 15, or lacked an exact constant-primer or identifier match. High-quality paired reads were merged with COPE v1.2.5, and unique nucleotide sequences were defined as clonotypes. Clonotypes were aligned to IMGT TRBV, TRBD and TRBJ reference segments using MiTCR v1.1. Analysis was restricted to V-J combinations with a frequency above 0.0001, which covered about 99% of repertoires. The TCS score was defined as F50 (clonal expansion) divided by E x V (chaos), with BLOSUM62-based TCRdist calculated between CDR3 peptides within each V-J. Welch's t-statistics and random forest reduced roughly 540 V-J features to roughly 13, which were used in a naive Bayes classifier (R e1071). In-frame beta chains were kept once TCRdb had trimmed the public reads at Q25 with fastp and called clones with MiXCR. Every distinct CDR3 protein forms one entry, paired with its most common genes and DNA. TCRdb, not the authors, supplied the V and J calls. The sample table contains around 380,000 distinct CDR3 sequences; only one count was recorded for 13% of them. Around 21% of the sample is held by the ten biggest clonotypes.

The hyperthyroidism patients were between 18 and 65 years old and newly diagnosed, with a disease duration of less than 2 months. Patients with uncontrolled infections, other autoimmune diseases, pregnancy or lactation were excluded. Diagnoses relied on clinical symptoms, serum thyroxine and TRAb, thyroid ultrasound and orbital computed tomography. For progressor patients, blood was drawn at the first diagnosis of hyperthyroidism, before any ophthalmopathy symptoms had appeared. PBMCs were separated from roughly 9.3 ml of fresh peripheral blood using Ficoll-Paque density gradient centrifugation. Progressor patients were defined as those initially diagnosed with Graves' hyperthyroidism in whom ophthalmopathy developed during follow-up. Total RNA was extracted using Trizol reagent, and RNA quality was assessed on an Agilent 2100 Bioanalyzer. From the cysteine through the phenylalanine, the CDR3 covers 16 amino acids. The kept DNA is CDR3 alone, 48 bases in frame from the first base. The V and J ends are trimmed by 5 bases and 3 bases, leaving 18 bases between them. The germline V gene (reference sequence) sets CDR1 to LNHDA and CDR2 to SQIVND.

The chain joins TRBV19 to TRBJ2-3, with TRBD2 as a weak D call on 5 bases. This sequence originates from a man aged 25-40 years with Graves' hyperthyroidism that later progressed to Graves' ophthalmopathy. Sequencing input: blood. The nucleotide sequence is TGTGCCAGTAGTTCCCGGGGTGAGGGCGAGACAGATACGCAGTATTTT. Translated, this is CASSSRGEGETDTQYF. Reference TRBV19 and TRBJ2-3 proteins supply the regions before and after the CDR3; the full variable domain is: DGGITQSPKYLFRKEGQNVTLSCEQNLNHDAMYWYRQDPGQGLRLIYYSQIVNDFQKGDIAEGYSVSREKKESFPLTVTSAQKNPTAFYLCASSSRGEGETDTQYFGPGTRLTVL.